One and the same sample provided the 14 T cell receptor beta chains below, sequenced in a study of cytomegalovirus exposure and HLA in healthy donors. Produced via immunoSEQ multiplex PCR; TCRdb's table is partial and in-frame only. The sample consists of approximately 100,000 clones, 88% of them appearing once. The sample consisted of PBMCs. The receptors originated from a woman aged 18-29 years in good health and CMV-seronegative.

This clone was counted between two and nine times. CDR3: CASNGLAGSYEQYF. The DNA for the CDR3 is TGCGCCAGCAACGGGCTAGCGGGTTCCTACGAGCAGTACTTC. The chain joins TRBV10-2 to TRBJ2-7; the match to TRBD2 covers 8 bases. J gave up 1 base and V 7 bases, and 6 bases lay outside the gene matches. Germline CDR1 reads WSHSY; CDR2 reads SAAADI. This CDR3 region has 14 residues.

The chain employs TRBV4-1 and TRBJ2-5, with D possibly TRBD1 on 5 matching bases. Trimming removed 2 bases from V and 4 bases from J, with 11 bases in between. The CDR3 consists of 14 residues. CDR1 and CDR2 from the germline V gene are MGHRA and YSYEKL. CDR3 DNA sequence: TGCGCCAGCAGCCAATATAGGGGTGGAGAGACCCAGTACTTC. Amino acids: CASSQYRGGETQYF.

J is TRBJ2-7 and V is TRBV7-3; D not certain. The CDR3 loop spans 13 amino acids. The V and J ends lost 2 bases and 7 bases respectively, with 12 bases between them. Germline-derived CDR1 and CDR2 are SGHTA and FQGTGA. The CDR3 nucleotides read TGTGCCAGCAGCTTAGCGAGCTTCGGTGAGCAGTACTTC. Amino acid sequence: CASSLASFGEQYF. Together with reference TRBV7-3 and TRBJ2-7, the CDR3 gives the full variable domain: GAGVSQTPSNKVTEKGKYVELRCDPISGHTALYWYRQSLGQGPEFLIYFQGTGAADDSGLPNDRFFAVRPEGSVSTLKIQRTERGDSAVYLCASSLASFGEQYFGPGTRLTVT.

The CDR3: CASSEGPGTRDGYTF. The CDR3, as DNA: TGTGCCAGCAGTGAAGGTCCAGGGACAAGGGACGGCTACACCTTC. V is TRBV2 and J is TRBJ1-2, with D perhaps TRBD1 (6 bases). Looked up from germline, CDR1 is SNHLY and CDR2 is FYNNEI. Trimming removed 1 base at V and 8 bases at J, with 17 bases between. The CDR3 length is 15 residues.

CDR3 bases: TGTGCCAGCATTGGACAGGGGGAAGAAAAACTGTTTTTT. It codes for CASIGQGEEKLFF. The V gene is TRBV7-9, the J gene TRBJ1-4, with TRBD1 matching over 10 bases. The junction had 4 bases not matched to a gene; V was cut back by 7 bases and J by 8 bases. The CDR3 contains 13 residues. The germline gives CDR1 SEHNR, CDR2 FQNEAQ (reference sequence).

The chain is built from TRBV7-2 and TRBJ2-5; D remains ambiguous. The ends were cut back, 4 bases at V and 0 bases at J, with 3 bases in the middle. The CDR3 has 12 amino acids. The V gene's germline CDR1 is SGHTA and CDR2 FQGNSA. CDR3 DNA sequence: TGTGCCAGCAGCTCGTACCAAGAGACCCAGTACTTC. It translates to CASSSYQETQYF.

The V call is TRBV2, the J call TRBJ2-7; D remains ambiguous. The CDR3 covers 15 residues. Trimming left V 7 bases short and J 0 bases short, with 16 bases between. Germline V gives CDR1 SNHLY, CDR2 FYNNEI. This chain's CDR3 is CASNEVRVSSYEQYF. CDR3 DNA sequence: TGTGCCAGCAATGAGGTCCGGGTTAGCTCCTACGAGCAGTACTTC.

This sequence joins TRBV7-2 and TRBJ2-7, with D perhaps matching TRBD1 (5 bases). Germline V lookup: CDR1 SGHTA, CDR2 FQGNSA. Trimming left V 1 base short and J 7 bases short, with 23 bases between. The CDR3 is 17 amino acids. The chain's CDR3 is CASSLDFPGNVRLEQYF. The CDR3 DNA reads TGTGCCAGCAGCTTAGACTTTCCAGGGAACGTCCGCCTGGAGCAGTACTTC. Full variable domain (remainder filled in from reference TRBV7-2 and TRBJ2-7): GAGVSQSPSNKVTEKGKDVELRCDPISGHTALYWYRQSLGQGLEFLIYFQGNSAPDKSGLPSDRFSAERTGGSVSTLTIQRTQQEDSAVYLCASSLDFPGNVRLEQYFGPGTRLTVT.

The chain has TRBV7-2 and TRBJ1-4, with 8 bases fitting TRBD1. This CDR3 spans 13 amino acids. The ends lost 4 bases at V and 7 bases at J; junction bases unmatched: 2. Germline V gene lookup returns CDR1 SGHTA and CDR2 FQGNSA. The CDR3 DNA reads as TGTGCCAGCAGCTCCGACAGGGGTGAAAAACTGTTTTTT. Its translation is CASSSDRGEKLFF.

The chain uses TRBV28 and TRBJ2-2; tentatively, D is TRBD1 (5 bases). Germline V lookup: CDR1 MDHEN, CDR2 SYDVKM. Trimming removed 5 bases from V and 4 bases from J, with 8 bases in between. This CDR3 spans 13 amino acids. CDR3: CASSTQGTGELFF. Here the CDR3 DNA reads TGTGCCAGCAGTACCCAGGGCACCGGGGAGCTGTTTTTT. Filled out from reference TRBV28 and TRBJ2-2, the complete variable domain reads DVKVTQSSRYLVKRTGEKVFLECVQDMDHENMFWYRQDPGLGLRLIYFSYDVKMKEKGDIPEGYSVSREKKERFSLILESASTNQTSMYLCASSTQGTGELFFGEGSRLTVL.

This chain uses TRBV5-4 with TRBJ1-4, with D possibly matching TRBD1 (5 bases). The ends were cut back, 3 bases at V and 10 bases at J, with 19 bases in the middle. CDR1 is SGHNT and CDR2 is YYREEE in the germline V gene (reference sequence). CDR3 size: 15 residues. The CDR3 coding sequence is TGTGCCAGCAGCTCCCAGGACAACCTCGCCGGAAAACTGTTTTTT. Translated: CASSSQDNLAGKLFF.

The chain has TRBV5-4 and TRBJ2-1, with D unclear. Germline lookup yields CDR1 SGHNT and CDR2 YYREEE (reference sequence). CDR3 size: 14 residues. Trimming removed 1 base from V and 4 bases from J, with 9 bases in between. The CDR3, as DNA: TGTGCCAGCAGCTTGCGGGTCGGGTACAATGAGCAGTTCTTC. It yields the protein CASSLRVGYNEQFF.

This rearrangement joins TRBV5-8 to TRBJ1-2; D is possibly TRBD1 (6 bases). This CDR3 contains 14 residues. Germline loops: CDR1 SGHTS, CDR2 YDEGEE. Trimming took 3 bases from V and 8 from J, leaving 17 bases between them. The CDR3 DNA reads TGTGCCAGCAGCTCGGTATACAGGGCGAACGGCTACACCTTC. Protein: CASSSVYRANGYTF.

This clone came up a few times. This chain connects TRBV6-5 to TRBJ1-1; D is undetermined. With 5 bases removed from V and 1 base from J, the gap between germline ends came to 8 bases. CDR1 is MNHEY and CDR2 is SVGAGI in the germline V gene. CDR3 length: 13 amino acids. CDR3 in DNA: TGTGCCAGCAGTCCCGTTAGGAACACTGAAGCTTTCTTT. This encodes CASSPVRNTEAFF.